The 12 T cell receptor beta chains reported below all come from one sample, sequenced in a study of T cell repertoires in ileal Crohn's disease. TCRdb's table, derived via immunoSEQ multiplex PCR, lists solely in-frame clones and lacks some. The top ten hold approximately 17% of the sample, which has roughly 13,000 clones, just under 80% seen once. The sample consisted of ileal tissue. These receptors came from an adult with Crohn's disease.

This clone was counted a single time. This rearrangement joins TRBV6-5 to TRBJ2-3; possibly TRBD2 for D (6 bases). CDR1 MNHEY and CDR2 SVGAGI come from the germline V gene. CDR3 length: 14 amino acids. V lost 5 bases and J lost 6, with 15 bases in between. The CDR3 DNA follows: TGTGCCAGCAGTCTTCAGGGAGGAGGCGATACGCAGTATTTT. Residues: CASSLQGGGDTQYF.

The chain links TRBV6-1 to TRBJ2-1, with TRBD1 matching over 7 bases. After removal of 4 bases from V and 0 bases from J, the junction contained 6 bases not matched to a gene. The CDR3 has 16 amino acids. Germline CDR1 and CDR2: MNHNS and SASEGT. The CDR3 coding sequence is TGTGCCAGCAGTGGTGACAGGGCAGACTCCTACAATGAGCAGTTCTTC. This gives the protein CASSGDRADSYNEQFF.

The chain couples TRBV2 to TRBJ2-5; D not certain. The germline V and J ends were trimmed by 5 bases and 2 bases, with 12 bases remaining between them. The germline V gene encodes CDR1 SNHLY and CDR2 FYNNEI. The CDR3 sequence is 14 residues long. The CDR3 loop is CASSQNNAQETQYF. The CDR3 coding sequence is TGTGCCAGCAGTCAGAATAATGCTCAAGAGACCCAGTACTTC.

V and J are TRBV30 and TRBJ2-7; TRBD1 aligns across 10 bases. CDR1 and CDR2 (germline): GTSNPN, SVGIG (reference sequence). J lost 2 bases, V lost 3 bases, and 7 bases had no gene match. The CDR3 has 15 residues. The CDR3 protein is CAWRDRDRGTYEQYF. DNA of the CDR3: TGTGCCTGGAGGGATAGGGACAGGGGAACCTACGAGCAGTACTTC.

V usage is TRBV11-2 and J usage is TRBJ1-6; D is unclear. Deletions cut 2 bases from V and 8 bases from J, with 7 bases between. Per the germline V gene, CDR1 is SGHAT and CDR2 is FQNNGV. This CDR3 has 13 residues. CDR3 protein: CASSLNRDSPLHF. The CDR3 DNA reads TGTGCCAGCAGCTTAAATCGGGATTCACCCCTCCACTTT.

V is TRBV19 and J is TRBJ2-7, with TRBD2 identical over 10 bases. Germline V gives CDR1 LNHDA, CDR2 SQIVND (reference sequence). The trim removed 5 bases at V and 0 bases at J, leaving 4 bases unmatched. The CDR3 runs to 15 residues. The CDR3, as DNA: TGTGCCAGTAGTGGGGGACTAGCGAGCTCCTACGAGCAGTACTTC. Translated: CASSGGLASSYEQYF. Using reference TRBV19 and TRBJ2-7 for the parts outside the CDR3, the full variable domain is DGGITQSPKYLFRKEGQNVTLSCEQNLNHDAMYWYRQDPGQGLRLIYYSQIVNDFQKGDIAEGYSVSREKKESFPLTVTSAQKNPTAFYLCASSGGLASSYEQYFGPGTRLTVT.

This clone is classed as large. This chain connects TRBV7-8 to TRBJ1-2; TRBD1 aligns across 8 bases. Germline assignment: CDR1 SGHVS and CDR2 FQNEAQ. The CDR3 consists of 15 residues. Trimming removed 1 base from V and 6 bases from J; junction bases left unmatched: 7. The CDR3 region has the DNA TGTGCCAGCAGCTTAGGGATGGACAGGGTTAATGGCTACACCTTC. Translated: CASSLGMDRVNGYTF.

The chain recombines TRBV30 with TRBJ2-4; tentative D call: TRBD1 (5 bases). V dropped 1 base and J dropped 7 bases, with 5 bases sitting between them. The CDR3 contains 11 residues. In germline, CDR1 is GTSNPN, CDR2 SVGIG (reference sequence). Here the CDR3 reads CAWSDRNIQYF. CDR3 nucleotide sequence: TGTGCCTGGAGTGACAGGAACATTCAGTACTTC.

This chain joins TRBV11-3 and TRBJ2-1, with 7 bases that match TRBD2. There are 17 residues in the CDR3. In germline, CDR1 is SGHNT, CDR2 YENEEA. V was clipped by 2 bases and J by 3 bases; unmatched bases: 10. CDR3 in amino acids: CASSLLGGRGGYNEQFF. For the CDR3, the DNA is TGTGCCAGCAGCTTATTGGGGGGGAGGGGCGGCTACAATGAGCAGTTCTTC.

The chain has TRBV27 and TRBJ2-7; 9 bases agree with TRBD1. In germline, CDR1 is MNHEY, CDR2 SMNVEV (reference sequence). Losses at the gene ends were 5 bases for V and 2 bases for J; bases not matched to a gene: 10. The CDR3 runs 16 residues. CDR3 nucleotide sequence: TGTGCCAGCAGTCCCCTCTCACAGGGGGCCCCCTACGAGCAGTACTTC. Its protein is CASSPLSQGAPYEQYF.

This chain links TRBV7-3 with TRBJ2-3; D unclear. CDR3 length equals 15 residues. Germline values: CDR1 SGHTA, CDR2 FQGTGA. The ends were cut back, 5 bases at V and 1 base at J, with 13 bases in the middle. The CDR3: CASSPNLLGTDTQYF. CDR3 coding DNA: TGTGCCAGCAGCCCTAACCTACTGGGCACAGATACGCAGTATTTT.

By share, this clone ranks as medium-sized. The chain combines TRBV6-5 with TRBJ2-2; 8 bases match TRBD2. The J segment lost 7 bases and the V segment lost 4 bases, leaving 5 bases of the junction unmatched. The V gene's germline CDR1 is MNHEY and CDR2 SVGAGI. The CDR3 consists of 14 residues. CDR3 sequence (DNA): TGTGCCAGCAGTTCCGGGACTAGAGGCGGGGAGCTGTTTTTT. This codes for CASSSGTRGGELFF.